The clone carrying this TCR beta chain came up many times. Its antigen is as yet unknown. Trimming cost V 0 bases and J 6 bases; bases outside gene matches: 12. CDR1 is SGHKS, CDR2 YYEKEE, per germline (reference sequence). The CDR3 runs 18 residues. These data come from a study of identical twins. General study points: Modelling underestimated the level of out-of-frame TCR alpha sharing observed in monozygotic twins. Beta out-of-frame twin sharing showed a weaker excess. Among out-of-frame alpha sequences shared by twins, low generation probability occurred in excess.

Via MiXCR, TCRdb re-called the 5' RACE reads, giving one row per CDR3 protein. The table includes fewer than 450,000 distinct CDR3 sequences, about 9% detected once. This TCR came from a woman in her forties or fifties in good health. J is TRBJ2-2 and V is TRBV5-5, with 9 bases identical to TRBD2. Sequencing input: naive T cells sorted from blood. In DNA form, the CDR3 reads TGTGCCAGCAGCTTGGGTGTTCGGGCTAGCGGGATCGCCGGGGAGCTGTTTTTT. It yields the protein CASSLGVRASGIAGELFF.